Detailed here is one TCR beta chain. Using immunoSEQ multiplex PCR, the repertoire was profiled, and TCRdb retains in-frame clones only, with some absent. The sample shows fewer than 85,000 clones, approximately 78% of them seen only once. The V end lost 3 bases, the J end lost 4 bases, and 4 bases lay between the germline ends. The germline CDR1 and CDR2 sequences are MNHEY and SMNVEV (reference sequence). This CDR3 is 12 amino acids long. This sample stems from a study of OX40 agonist ivuxolimab in advanced cancers. This sequence originates from an adult with an advanced solid tumor such as melanoma, head and neck, liver or kidney cancer. The sequencing here drew on CD4+ or CD8+ T cells sorted from blood, taken in a trial of the OX40 agonist ivuxolimab. The chain combines TRBV27 with TRBJ1-5; D gene ambiguous. The DNA of the CDR3 is TGTGCCAGCAGTTTCACGAATCAGCCCCAGCATTTT. Protein: CASSFTNQPQHF.